This T cell receptor (beta chain) originates from a study of shared T cell receptors in the human thymus. Profiled with immunoSEQ multiplex PCR; TCRdb holds only in-frame clones, not every one. This sample has 500,000 to 550,000 clones, with about 80% found just once. These data were also reused for a study on human thymus T cells. As reported in that work: Healthy Finnish infants undergoing corrective surgery for congenital heart defects provided the donor material. The source of the thymus tissue was resections taken during corrective heart surgery. Repertoires from thymus and blood appeared to show biased V and J gene usage. Thymic repertoires of unrelated individuals were reported in related research to overlap highly.

This receptor was identified in a boy under three years old with a congenital heart defect. Sequenced: thymocytes.

The CDR3 loop reads CASSAGDTIPSYEQYF. CDR3 bases: TGTGCCAGCAGTGCCGGGGACACAATCCCCTCCTACGAGCAGTACTTC. The gene calls are TRBV6-4 and TRBJ2-7; D might be TRBD1 (6 bases). Germline V CDR1 and CDR2: MRHNA, SNTAGT. V gave up 4 bases and J gave up 0 bases, with 16 bases separating them. This CDR3 is 16 amino acids long.